This TCR beta chain was profiled in a study of cytomegalovirus exposure and HLA in healthy donors. As for the study in general: An earlier analysis found roughly 100 million unique TCR beta sequences from around 180 million T cells. The study's early data release held approximately 91 million unique TCRs from HLA-typed donors.

Donors showed nominal health when sampled, although they likely had unrecorded immune exposures. 13 Jbeta primers and 60 Vbeta primers were used for the PCR. Only in-frame clones appear in the TCRdb table, and some are missing; sequencing was by immunoSEQ multiplex PCR. The sample lists roughly 110,000 clones, around 76% seen once, with about 12% in the top ten. The CDR3 is 15 amino acids. Trimming removed 5 bases from V and 4 bases from J; junction bases left unmatched: 9. CDR1 and CDR2 from the germline V gene are SGHNT and YYREEE (reference sequence). V gene TRBV5-4 combines with J gene TRBJ1-2; TRBD1 matches at 9 bases. The sequence derives from a woman in her forties in good health and CMV-seropositive. Source material: PBMCs. For the CDR3, the DNA is TGTGCCAGCAGGCCCCCCGGGACAGGGATCTATGGCTACACCTTC. Protein: CASRPPGTGIYGYTF.